This entry lists 22 T cell receptor beta chains sequenced from one sample in a study of shared clonotypes between healthy human individuals (dated by TCRdb to the early 2020s). The method was the immunoSEQ multiplex PCR assay. Drawn from immuneACCESS, this table holds only the in-frame rearrangements with V and J called that TCRdb kept. Clones are partly lost; checked studies trace under half to an unresolved V gene and leave the rest unexplained. The sample profile shows hundreds of thousands of clones; around 96% of them were found once. About 0.21% of the sample lies in the top ten. For the CD8 naive samples, CD45RO-negative cells were positively selected for CCR7, yielding a CD45RA+CCR7+ population from which TemRA cells were excluded. Sequenced input: naive CD8+ T cells sorted from blood. The sample's cell subset or site label is to be understood as: CD45RA+CCR7+. These receptors all come from a man aged 25 to 45 in good health.

This chain links TRBV5-1 with TRBJ1-2, with 9 bases that match TRBD1. Trimming removed 4 bases from V and 8 bases from J; junction bases left unmatched: 24. CDR1 SGHRS and CDR2 YFSETQ come from the germline V gene. CDR3 length equals 19 residues. CDR3 amino acids: CASSKSFTGTGNYLLGYTF. The CDR3 nucleotides read TGCGCCAGCAGCAAATCATTTACCGGGACAGGGAACTACCTTTTGGGCTACACCTTC.

V is TRBV5-4 and J is TRBJ2-5; possible D gene TRBD2, 5 bases. The germline V and J ends were trimmed by 0 bases and 2 bases, with 20 bases remaining between them. This CDR3 contains 18 residues. Germline V gives CDR1 SGHNT, CDR2 YYREEE (reference sequence). Written as DNA, the CDR3 is TGTGCCAGCAGCTTGGAACCTAACGTACTAGGAAGTCAAGAGACCCAGTACTTC. Its translation: CASSLEPNVLGSQETQYF.

The rearrangement uses TRBV29-1 and TRBJ2-5; D uncertain. Per the germline V gene, CDR1 is SQVTM and CDR2 is ANQGSEA. The V end was cut by 7 bases, the J end by 5 bases, with 17 bases between. The CDR3 consists of 13 residues. The CDR3 protein is CSGADSSGETQYF. In nucleotides, the CDR3 is TGCAGCGGCGCCGATAGCTCGGGCGAGACCCAGTACTTC.

The rearrangement links TRBV10-3 to TRBJ2-1; the match to TRBD1 covers 8 bases. J was trimmed by 10 bases and V by 6 bases; bases with no gene match: 11. CDR1 is ENHRY, CDR2 SYGVKD, per germline. This CDR3 contains 14 residues. The CDR3 region has the DNA TGTGCCATCAGGGTGACAGGGGCCTACGGGGAGCAGTTCTTC. Its protein product is CAIRVTGAYGEQFF.

This sequence joins TRBV27 and TRBJ2-7; D remains ambiguous. The germline V gene encodes CDR1 MNHEY and CDR2 SMNVEV (reference sequence). The CDR3 runs 15 residues. Trimming removed 6 bases from V and 3 bases from J, with 18 bases in between. Here the CDR3 DNA reads TGTGCCAGCAGGCCCTCCGCCGGCCCGGGCTACGAGCAGTACTTC. It yields the protein CASRPSAGPGYEQYF.

The rearrangement joins TRBV5-5 to TRBJ2-3; D possibly corresponds to TRBD1 (6 bases). V was cut by 3 bases and J by 3 bases, with 8 bases left in between. The germline gives CDR1 SGHKS, CDR2 YYEKEE (reference sequence). This CDR3 has 13 residues. The CDR3 protein is CASSSGDTDTQYF. The CDR3 DNA reads TGTGCCAGCAGCTCAGGGGATACAGATACGCAGTATTTT.

V usage is TRBV27 and J usage is TRBJ2-1, with D unresolved. This CDR3 spans 12 amino acids. Per the germline V gene, CDR1 is MNHEY and CDR2 is SMNVEV (reference sequence). Trimming pared 5 bases from V and 8 bases from J, leaving 10 bases between. The CDR3 here is CASSGKVDEQFF. The CDR3 region has the DNA TGTGCCAGCAGTGGCAAGGTGGATGAGCAGTTCTTC.

This chain uses TRBV7-9 with TRBJ2-3; D is unclear. The CDR3 has 11 amino acids. CDR1 is SEHNR, CDR2 FQNEAQ, per germline (reference sequence). Between the trimmed V and J ends, which lost 6 bases and 6 bases, there was a span of 7 bases. CDR3 protein: CASSSLDTQYF. In nucleotides, the CDR3 is TGTGCCAGCAGTTCTCTGGATACGCAGTATTTT.

In its sample, this clone was seen once. The chain recombines TRBV28 with TRBJ2-1, with unresolved D. Germline loops: CDR1 MDHEN, CDR2 SYDVKM. Deletions cut 3 bases from V and 5 bases from J, with 8 bases between. The CDR3 loop spans 13 amino acids. CDR3 amino acids: CASSFRIDNEQFF. The DNA of the CDR3 is TGTGCCAGCAGTTTCAGGATCGACAATGAGCAGTTCTTC.

The CDR3 DNA reads TGCAGCGTTCATGGGACAGGGATCACCGGGGAGCTGTTTTTT. Translating gives CSVHGTGITGELFF. The chain employs TRBV29-1 and TRBJ2-2; 9 nucleotides match TRBD1. The germline gives CDR1 SQVTM, CDR2 ANQGSEA. V lost 5 bases and J lost 4; bases outside the gene matches: 5. The CDR3 runs 14 residues.

The chain couples TRBV7-9 to TRBJ2-1; TRBD2 agrees at 11 bases. There are 17 residues in the CDR3. V lost 2 bases to trimming and J lost 0 bases; unmatched junction nucleotides: 3. The V gene's germline CDR1 is SEHNR and CDR2 FQNEAQ (reference sequence). The CDR3 coding sequence is TGTGCCAGCAGCTTAAGGACTAGCGGGTTCTCCTACAATGAGCAGTTCTTC. Translation gives CASSLRTSGFSYNEQFF.

The V gene is TRBV6-1, the J gene TRBJ2-7, with no clear D. Germline loops: CDR1 MNHNS, CDR2 SASEGT. The V end lost 6 bases, the J end lost 6 bases, and 15 bases lay between the germline ends. The length of the CDR3 is 13 residues. CDR3 nucleotide sequence: TGTGCCAGCAGACTATCCCCCTCCAGCGAGCAGTACTTC. Its protein product is CASRLSPSSEQYF.

J is TRBJ2-7 and V is TRBV7-9, with unresolved D. Germline V gene lookup returns CDR1 SEHNR and CDR2 FQNEAQ (reference sequence). V lost 0 bases to trimming and J lost 4 bases, with 16 bases between them. This CDR3 contains 16 residues. Here the CDR3 reads CASSLALRIGKYEQYF. As DNA, the CDR3 is TGTGCCAGCAGCTTAGCGCTACGGATAGGAAAGTACGAGCAGTACTTC.

As concerns this clone: Distinct nucleotide sequences in the sample also encode this CDR3. The chain carries TRBV5-1 and TRBJ1-1; D unclear. This CDR3 spans 14 amino acids. V gave up 2 bases and J gave up 3 bases, with 11 bases separating them. Germline CDR1 is SGHRS and CDR2 is YFSETQ. CDR3 sequence: CASSLRGIDTEAFF. CDR3 nucleotides: TGCGCCAGCAGCTTACGAGGAATCGACACTGAAGCTTTCTTT.

This chain joins TRBV19 and TRBJ1-1, with D maybe TRBD1 (5 bases). Germline V CDR1 and CDR2: LNHDA, SQIVND (reference sequence). The CDR3 totals 12 residues. V lost 7 bases to trimming and J lost 5 bases, with 11 bases between them. The CDR3: CASTDDSTEAFF. The CDR3 coding sequence is TGTGCCAGTACCGATGACAGTACTGAAGCTTTCTTT.

This chain connects TRBV5-1 to TRBJ2-2; D ambiguous. The ends were cut back, 2 bases at V and 2 bases at J, with 7 bases in the middle. This CDR3 is 14 amino acids long. Germline loops: CDR1 SGHRS, CDR2 YFSETQ. The CDR3 DNA follows: TGCGCCAGCAGCTTTGCACAAAACACCGGGGAGCTGTTTTTT. Residues: CASSFAQNTGELFF.

The CDR3: CASRQGLLTYGYTF. In DNA, the CDR3 is TGTGCCAGCCGACAGGGGCTTCTAACCTATGGCTACACCTTC. The chain combines TRBV27 with TRBJ1-2; 8 bases agree with TRBD1. The CDR3 sequence is 14 residues long. Germline assignment: CDR1 MNHEY and CDR2 SMNVEV (reference sequence). Trimming removed 8 bases from V and 4 bases from J; junction bases left unmatched: 9.

This chain connects TRBV29-1 to TRBJ2-1, with TRBD2 identical over 9 bases. The CDR3 has 15 residues. V was pared by 3 bases and J by 10 bases, with 13 bases of the junction left unmatched. Germline lookup yields CDR1 SQVTM and CDR2 ANQGSEA. The CDR3 DNA reads TGCAGCGTTGATGGGCTAGCGGGAACCCCACCGGAGCAGTTCTTC. It codes for CSVDGLAGTPPEQFF.

The V gene is TRBV7-4, the J gene TRBJ2-5; tentative D call: TRBD1 (5 bases). This CDR3 contains 14 residues. The germline CDR1 and CDR2 sequences are SGHVT and SQSDAQ. V was shortened by 4 bases and J by 4 bases, with 13 bases between the two germline ends. In DNA, the CDR3 is TGTGCCAGCAGCTGCCCAAGGGGCCGAGAGACCCAGTACTTC. Translated, it gives CASSCPRGRETQYF.

In its sample, this clone was seen once. The J gene is TRBJ1-2, the V gene TRBV2, with D perhaps matching TRBD1 (6 bases). The V gene lost 7 bases and the J gene lost 0 bases, with 9 bases spanning the gap. Germline V gives CDR1 SNHLY, CDR2 FYNNEI. The CDR3 covers 13 residues. CDR3 protein: CASKQGANYGYTF. The DNA of the CDR3 is TGTGCCAGCAAACAGGGAGCTAACTATGGCTACACCTTC.

This chain connects TRBV10-3 to TRBJ2-1; D uncertain. This CDR3 has 11 residues. The germline V and J ends were trimmed by 3 bases and 5 bases, with 2 bases remaining between them. Germline lookup yields CDR1 ENHRY and CDR2 SYGVKD. CDR3 bases: TGTGCCATCAGTGATAACAATGAGCAGTTCTTC. It specifies CAISDNNEQFF.

This clone was found once. The sample has other DNA sequences that encode this CDR3 too. V usage is TRBV6-1 and J usage is TRBJ2-7, with no clear D. V lost 4 bases and J 0 bases, leaving 4 bases between the germline ends. Per germline, CDR1 MNHNS and CDR2 SASEGT. The CDR3 consists of 12 residues. DNA for the CDR3: TGTGCCAGCAGTGGAAACTCCTACGAGCAGTACTTC. Its translation is CASSGNSYEQYF.